A single sample gave rise to the 27 T cell receptor beta chains below, sequenced in a study of response to subunit inactivated influenza vaccine. Each CDR3 protein gets one entry after TCRdb re-called the RT-PCR reads with MiXCR. The sample shows around 600,000 distinct CDR3 sequences, approximately 11% of them seen only once. These data were also reused for a study on T cells expressing NK-cell markers. In that study: Template switching by 5'RACE with UMIs generated the TCR beta cDNA.

The sequencing used PBMCs from blood, collected on the day of vaccination. The receptors originated from a man aged 50 to 60 who received an inactivated influenza vaccine.

J is TRBJ2-1 and V is TRBV5-8, with a tentative D call TRBD1 (5 bases). Trimming took off 0 bases at V and 7 bases at J, with 14 bases between the two ends. Germline-derived CDR1 and CDR2 are SGHTS and YDEGEE. This CDR3 contains 15 residues. CDR3 loop: CASSLARARLNEQFF. DNA for the CDR3: TGTGCCAGCAGCTTGGCCAGGGCCCGGTTGAATGAGCAGTTCTTC.

The chain couples TRBV6-1 to TRBJ2-1; 7 nucleotides align to TRBD2. CDR3 length equals 15 residues. In germline, CDR1 is MNHNS, CDR2 SASEGT. The V gene end was trimmed by 6 bases and the J gene end by 4 bases; junction bases not matched to a gene: 9. CDR3 DNA sequence: TGTGCCAGCAGGAACACGGGGGGTTATTACAATGAGCAGTTCTTC. This sequence encodes CASRNTGGYYNEQFF.

There are a few counts of this clonotype. This chain links TRBV11-2 with TRBJ1-2, with unresolved D. The CDR3 is 14 amino acids. Germline-derived CDR1 and CDR2 are SGHAT and FQNNGV. Trimming shortened V by 2 bases and J by 1 base, and 8 bases separated the two germline ends. CDR3 DNA sequence: TGTGCCAGCAGCTTATTGGGGTTTAACTATGGCTACACCTTC. This encodes CASSLLGFNYGYTF.

This clonotype was picked up a small number of times. The chain is built from TRBV20-1 and TRBJ2-7; 8 positions match TRBD2. V lost 0 bases, J lost 0 bases, and 4 bases stayed unmatched. CDR1 is DFQATT, CDR2 SNEGSKA, per germline (reference sequence). This CDR3 is built from 15 residues. The CDR3 DNA reads TGCAGTGCTAGAGAGGCTAGCGGGCACTCCTACGAGCAGTACTTC. It is translated as CSAREASGHSYEQYF.

This clonotype was counted a few times. This chain uses TRBV29-1 with TRBJ2-5; a possible D gene is TRBD2 (5 bases). The CDR3 spans 15 residues. CDR1 is SQVTM, CDR2 ANQGSEA, per germline. V lost 2 bases to trimming and J lost 2 bases, with 15 bases between them. This CDR3 reads CSVELVARFQETQYF. The DNA for the CDR3 is TGCAGCGTTGAATTGGTAGCGCGATTTCAAGAGACCCAGTACTTC.

This clonotype was observed a handful of times. The chain links TRBV30 to TRBJ2-1, with D perhaps matching TRBD2 (7 bases). The CDR3 runs 13 residues. The V end lost 2 bases, the J end lost 10 bases, and 15 bases lay between the germline ends. Germline CDR1 GTSNPN, CDR2 SVGIG (reference sequence). CDR3 amino acids: CAWSPGGRGEQFF. The CDR3 DNA follows: TGTGCCTGGAGTCCGGGGGGCCGGGGAGAGCAGTTCTTC.

In its sample, this clonotype was seen a few times. This chain connects TRBV12-3 or TRBV12-4 to TRBJ2-1; D possibly corresponds to TRBD2 (6 bases). Between the trimmed V and J ends, which lost 5 bases and 4 bases, there was a span of 12 bases. The CDR3 totals 14 residues. The CDR3 coding sequence is TGTGCCAGCAGTCCGGGACTGTTTTACAATGAGCAGTTCTTC. This encodes CASSPGLFYNEQFF.

The chain couples TRBV30 to TRBJ2-7; 7 bases are shared with TRBD2. Germline CDR1 and CDR2: GTSNPN and SVGIG (reference sequence). Losses at the gene ends were 2 bases for V and 6 bases for J; bases not matched to a gene: 10. CDR3 length: 14 residues. The CDR3 bases are TGTGCCTGGAGTTTCTCGGCGGGAGTCAGCGAGCAGTACTTC. Translation gives CAWSFSAGVSEQYF.

This clonotype was observed at least ten times. The chain employs TRBV12-3 or TRBV12-4 and TRBJ2-2; no reliable D call. There are 11 residues in the CDR3. Trimming cost V 7 bases and J 5 bases, with 5 bases left between them. The DNA for the CDR3 is TGTGCCAGCATCTATACCGGGGAGCTGTTTTTT. Translating it yields CASIYTGELFF.

The sample holds a few counts of this clonotype. The rearrangement uses TRBV10-2 and TRBJ2-7, with D uncertain. Germline V gene data show CDR1 as WSHSY and CDR2 as SAAADI. The CDR3 covers 12 residues. V was pared by 3 bases and J by 4 bases, with 7 bases between. The chain's CDR3 is CASSDLIYEQYF. CDR3 nucleotides: TGCGCCAGCAGTGACTTGATATACGAGCAGTACTTC.

J is TRBJ2-5 and V is TRBV24-1, with D unclear. Per germline, CDR1 KGHDR and CDR2 SFDVKD. V was trimmed by 7 bases and J by 3 bases, leaving 8 bases between them. The CDR3 is made up of 12 amino acids. The DNA for the CDR3 is TGTGCCACCAGCGGTGTGGAAGAGACCCAGTACTTC. Protein product: CATSGVEETQYF.

This clonotype was seen a handful of times. The chain links TRBV7-9 to TRBJ2-3; 7 bases are shared with TRBD2. The CDR3 is 12 amino acids. The germline gives CDR1 SEHNR, CDR2 FQNEAQ (reference sequence). The V gene end was trimmed by 8 bases and the J gene end by 6 bases; junction bases not matched to a gene: 5. The CDR3: CASGGGIDTQYF. CDR3 coding DNA: TGTGCCAGCGGGGGAGGGATTGATACGCAGTATTTT.

J is TRBJ1-1 and V is TRBV4-3; 9 nucleotides line up with TRBD1. The ends lost 0 bases at V and 11 bases at J; junction bases unmatched: 4. Per the germline V gene, CDR1 is LGHNA and CDR2 is YSLEER. This CDR3 is 13 amino acids long. The CDR3 sequence is CASSQEPTGGAFF. The DNA for the CDR3 is TGCGCCAGCAGCCAAGAGCCCACAGGGGGCGCTTTCTTT.

The chain employs TRBV28 and TRBJ1-3, with D uncertain. The germline gives CDR1 MDHEN, CDR2 SYDVKM. V was shortened by 5 bases and J by 0 bases, with 14 bases between the two germline ends. CDR3 length: 16 amino acids. CDR3 nucleotides: TGTGCCAGCAGTCCCGTTCTATTCAGCTCTGGAAACACCATATATTTT. As protein: CASSPVLFSSGNTIYF.

The CDR3 nucleotides read TGCGCCAGCAGCCAGAAACTCGCGAACACCGGGGAGCTGTTTTTT. It yields the protein CASSQKLANTGELFF. The chain recombines TRBV4-1 with TRBJ2-2; no clear D. Germline V CDR1 and CDR2: MGHRA, YSYEKL. Trimming took 3 bases from V and 0 from J, leaving 8 bases between them. CDR3 length: 15 residues.

This clonotype was counted many times. The rearrangement joins TRBV7-2 to TRBJ2-2; D unresolved. Trimming removed 5 bases from V and 0 bases from J, with 10 bases in between. Germline V gene data show CDR1 as SGHTA and CDR2 as FQGNSA. The CDR3 is 15 amino acids. CDR3: CASSASATNTGELFF. The DNA of the CDR3 is TGTGCCAGCAGCGCGAGCGCCACGAACACCGGGGAGCTGTTTTTT.

The V and J genes are TRBV7-2 and TRBJ1-6; D gene uncertain. V was shortened by 6 bases and J by 7 bases, with 16 bases between the two germline ends. This CDR3 is 15 amino acids long. Germline V gives CDR1 SGHTA, CDR2 FQGNSA. The CDR3 nucleotides are TGTGCCAGCAGTCCCCTCGGGTCGGGGAATTCACCCCTCCACTTT. Encoded protein: CASSPLGSGNSPLHF.

This clonotype was detected ten times or more. CDR3: CSAPAQLAGTQYF. For the CDR3, the DNA is TGCAGTGCTCCCGCCCAACTGGCGGGTACGCAGTATTTT. The V gene is TRBV20-1, the J gene TRBJ2-3; TRBD2 is a possible D gene (5 bases). The germline CDR1 and CDR2 sequences are DFQATT and SNEGSKA (reference sequence). The CDR3 contains 13 residues. V lost 5 bases, J lost 8 bases, and 17 bases lay in between.

This clonotype showed up just a few times. The chain has TRBV7-8 and TRBJ2-1; weak D call: TRBD1 (6 bases). In germline, CDR1 is SGHVS, CDR2 FQNEAQ. Trimming stripped 5 bases from V and 0 bases from J, with 17 bases between. This CDR3 has 17 residues. CDR3: CASSHGQNRDSYNEQFF. DNA for the CDR3: TGTGCCAGCAGCCACGGGCAAAACAGGGACTCCTACAATGAGCAGTTCTTC.

Many counts were recorded for this clonotype. The V and J genes are TRBV5-1 and TRBJ1-1; possible D gene TRBD1, 5 bases. This CDR3 comprises 15 residues. Per germline, CDR1 SGHRS and CDR2 YFSETQ. With 4 bases removed from V and 4 bases from J, the gap between germline ends came to 17 bases. The CDR3 region is CASSNHIQGATEAFF. CDR3 sequence (DNA): TGCGCCAGCAGCAACCATATTCAGGGAGCCACTGAAGCTTTCTTT.

This clonotype was seen only a few times. This chain uses TRBV12-3 or TRBV12-4 with TRBJ2-1; TRBD2 agrees at 8 bases. The J segment lost 5 bases and the V segment lost 6 bases, leaving 9 bases of the junction unmatched. CDR3 length: 15 amino acids. CDR3 amino acids: CASRASGSGDNEQFF. Here the CDR3 DNA reads TGTGCCAGCAGAGCCAGCGGGAGTGGGGACAATGAGCAGTTCTTC.

The rearrangement uses TRBV5-1 and TRBJ2-3, with 7 positions matching TRBD1. The CDR3 is 15 amino acids. Looked up from germline, CDR1 is SGHRS and CDR2 is YFSETQ. Trimming removed 3 bases from V and 4 bases from J; junction bases left unmatched: 8. The CDR3: CASSSTGMIPDTQYF. For the CDR3, the DNA is TGCGCCAGCAGCTCGACAGGGATGATCCCAGATACGCAGTATTTT.

This clonotype came up many times. The chain joins TRBV5-1 to TRBJ1-2; the match to TRBD1 covers 7 bases. From germline, CDR1 is SGHRS and CDR2 YFSETQ. The CDR3 loop spans 14 amino acids. The V gene end was trimmed by 5 bases and the J gene end by 2 bases; junction bases not matched to a gene: 6. The CDR3 is CASRPGQDNYGYTF. DNA of the CDR3: TGCGCCAGCAGACCTGGACAGGACAACTATGGCTACACCTTC.

This clonotype was counted at least ten times. The rearrangement joins TRBV12-3 or TRBV12-4 to TRBJ1-5; 9 nucleotides align to TRBD1. V trimming: 6 bases; J trimming: 3 bases; junction bases outside the gene matches: 6. This CDR3 is built from 15 residues. CDR3 region: CASSPGQGINQPQHF. Here the CDR3 DNA reads TGTGCCAGCAGCCCAGGACAGGGGATCAATCAGCCCCAGCATTTT.

V is TRBV19 and J is TRBJ2-4, with D perhaps given as TRBD1 or TRBD2 (5 bases each). Germline V lookup: CDR1 LNHDA, CDR2 SQIVND (reference sequence). The CDR3 is made up of 18 amino acids. Trimming left V 6 bases short and J 1 base short, with 22 bases between. The DNA of the CDR3 is TGTGCCAGTAGCACAGCCGGGACCGGACCTCGCGCCAAAAACATTCAGTACTTC. Translation gives CASSTAGTGPRAKNIQYF. The full variable domain, rest sourced from reference TRBV19 and TRBJ2-4, is DGGITQSPKYLFRKEGQNVTLSCEQNLNHDAMYWYRQDPGQGLRLIYYSQIVNDFQKGDIAEGYSVSREKKESFPLTVTSAQKNPTAFYLCASSTAGTGPRAKNIQYFGAGTRLSVL.

V usage is TRBV5-4 and J usage is TRBJ2-1, with TRBD1 matching over 8 bases. This CDR3 has 15 residues. Looked up from germline, CDR1 is SGHNT and CDR2 is YYREEE (reference sequence). Trimming at V came to 0 bases and at J to 10 bases, leaving 9 bases not matched to a gene. The CDR3 is CASSLDRGADREQFF. The CDR3 region has the DNA TGTGCCAGCAGCTTGGACAGGGGGGCCGACAGGGAGCAGTTCTTC.

This clonotype has more than one count but fewer than ten. The rearrangement links TRBV10-3 to TRBJ1-1, with D possibly TRBD1 on 6 matching bases. V was shortened by 4 bases and J by 3 bases, with 24 bases between the two germline ends. Germline values: CDR1 ENHRY, CDR2 SYGVKD. The CDR3 sequence is 18 residues long. The CDR3 DNA reads TGTGCCATCAGTGCCGCCCAGGGGATAATCTTAGGGCACACTGAAGCTTTCTTT. As protein: CAISAAQGIILGHTEAFF.